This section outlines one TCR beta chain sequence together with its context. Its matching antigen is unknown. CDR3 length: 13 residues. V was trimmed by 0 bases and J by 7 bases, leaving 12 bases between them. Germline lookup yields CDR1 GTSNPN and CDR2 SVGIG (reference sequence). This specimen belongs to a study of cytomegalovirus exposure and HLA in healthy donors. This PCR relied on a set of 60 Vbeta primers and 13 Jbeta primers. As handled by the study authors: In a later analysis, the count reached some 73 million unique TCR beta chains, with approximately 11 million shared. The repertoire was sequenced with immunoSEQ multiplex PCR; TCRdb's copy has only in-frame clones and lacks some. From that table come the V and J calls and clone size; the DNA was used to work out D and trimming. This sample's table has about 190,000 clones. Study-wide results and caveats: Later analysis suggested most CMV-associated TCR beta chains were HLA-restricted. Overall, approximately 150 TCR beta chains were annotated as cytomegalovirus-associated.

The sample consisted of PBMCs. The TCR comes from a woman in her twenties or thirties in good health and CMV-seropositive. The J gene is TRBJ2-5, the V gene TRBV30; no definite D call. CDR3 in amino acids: CAWSVFSPSTQYF. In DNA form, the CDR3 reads TGTGCCTGGAGTGTATTCTCCCCGTCGACCCAGTACTTC.